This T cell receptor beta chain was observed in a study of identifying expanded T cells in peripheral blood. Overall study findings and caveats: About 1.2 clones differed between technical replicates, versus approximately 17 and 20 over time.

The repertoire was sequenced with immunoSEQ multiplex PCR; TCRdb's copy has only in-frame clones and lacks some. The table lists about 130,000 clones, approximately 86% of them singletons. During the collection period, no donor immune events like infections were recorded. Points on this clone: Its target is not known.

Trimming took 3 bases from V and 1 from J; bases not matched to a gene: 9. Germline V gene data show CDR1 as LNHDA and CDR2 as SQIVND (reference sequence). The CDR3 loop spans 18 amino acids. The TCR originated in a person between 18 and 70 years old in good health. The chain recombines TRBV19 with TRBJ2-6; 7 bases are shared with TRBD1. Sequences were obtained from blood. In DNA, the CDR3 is TGTGCCAGTAGTATTCCGGGACAGATGTTATCTGGGGCCAACGTCCTGACTTTC. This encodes CASSIPGQMLSGANVLTF.